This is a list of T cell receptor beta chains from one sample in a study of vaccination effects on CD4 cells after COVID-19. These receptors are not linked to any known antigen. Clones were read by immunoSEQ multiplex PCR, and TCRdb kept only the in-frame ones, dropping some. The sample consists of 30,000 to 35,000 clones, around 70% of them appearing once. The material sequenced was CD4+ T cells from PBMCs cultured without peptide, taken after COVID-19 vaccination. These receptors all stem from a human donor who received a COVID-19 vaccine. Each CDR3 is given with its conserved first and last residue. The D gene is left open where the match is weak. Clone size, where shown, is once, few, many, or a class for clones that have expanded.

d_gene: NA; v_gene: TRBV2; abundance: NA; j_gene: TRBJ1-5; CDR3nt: TGTGCCAGCAGTGACCTAGGTTGGGCAGGCGGCAATCAGCCCCAGCATTTT; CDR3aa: CASSDLGWAGGNQPQHF
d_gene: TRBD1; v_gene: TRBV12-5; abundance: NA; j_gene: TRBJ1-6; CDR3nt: TGTGCTAGTGCCTTACTTACAAGGACAGGGACGTTCTCCTATAATTCACCCCTCCACTTT; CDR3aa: CASALLTRTGTFSYNSPLHF
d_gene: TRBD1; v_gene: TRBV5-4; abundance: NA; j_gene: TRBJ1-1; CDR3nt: TGTGCCAGCAGCTTGGATGAGGGGGCGCTTAACACTGAAGCTTTCTTT; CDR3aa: CASSLDEGALNTEAFF
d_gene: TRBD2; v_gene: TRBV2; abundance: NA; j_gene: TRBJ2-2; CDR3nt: TGTGCCAGCAGTGAAGGGTTAAGGGCGGGGGGGAACACCGGGGAGCTGTTTTTT; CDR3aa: CASSEGLRAGGNTGELFF
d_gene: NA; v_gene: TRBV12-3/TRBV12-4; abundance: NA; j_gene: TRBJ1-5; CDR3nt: TGTGCCAGCAGCCCTTCCCTCTTTTCCCAGCATTTT; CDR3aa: CASSPSLFSQHF
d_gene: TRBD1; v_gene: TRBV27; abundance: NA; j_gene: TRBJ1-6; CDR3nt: TGTGCCAGCAGTTTCGACAGGGGAGAAAGATCACCCCTCCACTTT; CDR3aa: CASSFDRGERSPLHF
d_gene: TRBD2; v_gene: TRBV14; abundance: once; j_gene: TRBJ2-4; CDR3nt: TGTGCCAGCAGCCAAGACCCGGGAGGGAGGGCCAAAAACATTCAGTACTTC; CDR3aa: CASSQDPGGRAKNIQYF
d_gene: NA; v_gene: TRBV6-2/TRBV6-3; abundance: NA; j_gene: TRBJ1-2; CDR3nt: TGTGCCAGCAGCCCCCGGGGGGGCTTAGGCTACACCTTC; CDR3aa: CASSPRGGLGYTF
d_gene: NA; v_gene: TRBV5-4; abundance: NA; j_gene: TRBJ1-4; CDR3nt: TGTGCCAGCAGCGCCACAGGGAGTCTAACTAATGAAAAACTGTTTTTT; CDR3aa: CASSATGSLTNEKLFF
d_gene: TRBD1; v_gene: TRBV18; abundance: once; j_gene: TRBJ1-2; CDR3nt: TGTGCCAGCTCCTCGGACAGGCGCAATTCCTATGGCTACACCTTC; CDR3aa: CASSSDRRNSYGYTF
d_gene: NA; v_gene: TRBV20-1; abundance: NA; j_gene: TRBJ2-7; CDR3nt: TGCAGTGCTAGGGAGGGATACGAGCAGTACTTC; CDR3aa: CSAREGYEQYF
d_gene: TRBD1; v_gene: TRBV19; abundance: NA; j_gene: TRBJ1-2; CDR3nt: TGTGCCAGTAACCCCGGGACAGCTACCAACTATGGCTACACCTTC; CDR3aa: CASNPGTATNYGYTF
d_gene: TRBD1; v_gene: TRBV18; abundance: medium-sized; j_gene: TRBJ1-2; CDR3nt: TGTGCCAGCTCACCAACCGGGACAGGGGGATATGGCTACACCTTC; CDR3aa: CASSPTGTGGYGYTF
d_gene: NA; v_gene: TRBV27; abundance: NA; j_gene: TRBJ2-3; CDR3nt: TGTGCCAGCAACGCGGAGCCTAGCACAGATACGCAGTATTTT; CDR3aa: CASNAEPSTDTQYF
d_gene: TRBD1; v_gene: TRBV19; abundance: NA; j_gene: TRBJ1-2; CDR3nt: TGTGCCAGTAAACAGGACAGGGCGGGTGGCTACACCTTC; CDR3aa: CASKQDRAGGYTF